The rows below give T cell receptor beta chains drawn from one sample of a study of beta chain features in type 1 diabetes. The data were produced by immunoSEQ multiplex PCR, yet TCRdb's version contains in-frame clones alone and is incomplete. The table lists about 370,000 clones, approximately 16% of them singletons. The source material was naive CD4+ T cells from blood. The receptors come from a woman younger than 35 in good health. Each CDR3 is given with its conserved first and last residue. The D gene is left open where the match is weak. Size is stated for part of the rows, as once, few or many counts, or as a class when the clone is expanded.

.,TRBJ2-2,TRBD2,TRBV19,TGTGCCAGTAGTATAGGGACGACTAGCCACGGGGAGCTGTTTTTT,CASSIGTTSHGELFF
few,TRBJ1-1,.,TRBV9,TGTGCCAGCAGCGTCGCAGTCATGAACACTGAAGCTTTCTTT,CASSVAVMNTEAFF
.,TRBJ1-1,TRBD1,TRBV4-1,TGCGCCAGCAGCCAGCCGGGACAGGGGAACACTGAAGCTTTCTTT,CASSQPGQGNTEAFF
.,TRBJ2-7,TRBD2,TRBV7-2,TGTGCCAGCAGCTTACTAGCGGGAGTGGGAGAGCAGTACTTC,CASSLLAGVGEQYF
few,TRBJ1-4,.,TRBV30,TGTGCCTGGAGTTTCAGATTTAATGAAAAACTGTTTTTT,CAWSFRFNEKLFF
few,TRBJ2-7,TRBD1,TRBV4-3,TGCGCCAGCAGCTACAGTACCGGGACAGGCCTTTACGAGCAGTACTTC,CASSYSTGTGLYEQYF
.,TRBJ2-7,TRBD1,TRBV7-3,TGTGCCAGCAGCTCGACGGGACAGGGGAACTACGAGCAGTACTTC,CASSSTGQGNYEQYF
.,TRBJ1-1,TRBD1,TRBV25-1,TGTGCCAGCAGAAAATCTACAGGGGTGAACACTGAAGCTTTCTTT,CASRKSTGVNTEAFF
.,TRBJ2-3,TRBD2,TRBV7-9,TGTGCCAGCAGCTTAGCTAGCGGGAGGTCAGATACGCAGTATTTT,CASSLASGRSDTQYF
.,TRBJ2-7,TRBD2,TRBV11-2,TGTGCCAGCACCCGGACTAGCGGGAGGATTCTTACCTACGAGCAGTACTTC,CASTRTSGRILTYEQYF
few,TRBJ2-1,TRBD2,TRBV25-1,TGTGCCAGCAGTCCCCGACTAGCTCTACTCTTC,CASSPRLALLF
few,TRBJ1-5,.,TRBV2,TGTGCCAGCAGTGAGGGTGGGGGGAGAAATCAGCCCCAGCATTTT,CASSEGGGRNQPQHF
.,TRBJ2-1,TRBD2,TRBV29-1,TGCAGCGTTGGCGGCGGGAGGTCCTCCTACAATGAGCAGTTCTTC,CSVGGGRSSYNEQFF
.,TRBJ1-1,.,TRBV28,TGTGCCAGCAGTTTCCCCCACATGAACACTGAAGCTTTCTTT,CASSFPHMNTEAFF
.,TRBJ2-1,.,TRBV29-1,TGCAGCGTTGAAACTCTACCATCTCCCCAGTTCTTC,CSVETLPSPQFF
.,TRBJ2-7,TRBD1,TRBV28,TGTGCCAGCAGTTTAGGAGCAGGGGGCATCCACGAGCAGTACTTC,CASSLGAGGIHEQYF
few,TRBJ2-1,.,TRBV29-1,TGCAGCGGTGGACCACTACTAGTCTCCCCTGAGCAGTTCTTC,CSGGPLLVSPEQFF
few,TRBJ2-7,TRBD2,TRBV2,TGTGCCAGCACCAACCTAGCGGGAGTACGCGAGCAGTACTTC,CASTNLAGVREQYF
.,TRBJ2-3,TRBD1,TRBV18,TGTGCCAGCTCACCCGGGACAGGGAGCACAGATACGCAGTATTTT,CASSPGTGSTDTQYF
few,TRBJ2-1,.,TRBV27,TGTGCCGTGGGGCAGGGAGGCGAGCAGTTCTTC,CAVGQGGEQFF
.,TRBJ2-6,TRBD1,TRBV5-1,TGCGCCAGCAGACCCCGGGACAGGTTCTCTGGGGCCAACGTCCTGACTTTC,CASRPRDRFSGANVLTF
few,TRBJ1-1,TRBD1,TRBV5-4,TGTGCCAGCAGGCGACAGGGAGGAGACACTGAAGCTTTCTTT,CASRRQGGDTEAFF
few,TRBJ2-7,.,TRBV6-1,TGTGCCAGCACCGCAGGGGTCCCCTACGAGCAGTACTTC,CASTAGVPYEQYF
.,TRBJ2-7,.,TRBV7-8,TGTGCCAGCAGCTCTAGGGACAAGTCCTACGAGCAGTACTTC,CASSSRDKSYEQYF
.,TRBJ2-1,TRBD1,TRBV15,TGTGCCACCAGCAGAGATTTTGACAGGGGGAGGTTTGGGAATGAGCAGTTCTTC,CATSRDFDRGRFGNEQFF
few,TRBJ1-2,.,TRBV25-1,TGTGCCAGCAGTGGGGTTGAGGCCGGTGGAAACGTAGGCTACACCTTC,CASSGVEAGGNVGYTF
few,TRBJ2-5,TRBD2,TRBV6-5,TGTGCCAGCAGTTACTCGGCGGGAGGGCCGGGAGAGACCCAGTACTTC,CASSYSAGGPGETQYF
.,TRBJ1-1,.,TRBV29-1,TGCAGCGTTCTCCAGGGTCCAAACACTGAAGCTTTCTTT,CSVLQGPNTEAFF
few,TRBJ2-1,.,TRBV28,TGTGCCAGCACTGCGACAGCACTATACAATGAGCAGTTCTTC,CASTATALYNEQFF
.,TRBJ2-3,TRBD2,TRBV9,TGTGCCAGCAGCGCGTTATCTAGCGGGAGGCGACATACGCAGTATTTT,CASSALSSGRRHTQYF
.,TRBJ1-1,TRBD1,TRBV28,TGTGCCAGCAGCTTCCGAGGGCTAACTTTCTTTCTGGACAGGGAGAGGGCAAGCACTGAAGCTTTCTTT,CASSFRGLTFFLDRERASTEAFF
.,TRBJ2-7,.,TRBV7-9,TGTGCCAGCAGCTTAGCAGGGGCCTACGAGCAGTACTTC,CASSLAGAYEQYF
.,TRBJ2-1,.,TRBV2,TGTGCCAGCAGCCAATACAATGAGCAGTTCTTC,CASSQYNEQFF
few,TRBJ1-2,.,TRBV5-4,TGTGCCAGCAGCTTGGCCAGGGGTAACTATGGCTACACCTTC,CASSLARGNYGYTF
.,TRBJ2-5,TRBD2,TRBV27,TGTGCCAGCAGTCCCCGGTTGTTAGCGGGAAGAGGGGTCCAGTACTTC,CASSPRLLAGRGVQYF
.,TRBJ1-5,.,TRBV9,TGTGCCAGCAGCGCCGTAGGCAATCAGCCCCAGCATTTT,CASSAVGNQPQHF
few,TRBJ1-4,TRBD1,TRBV2,TGTGCCAGCAGTGGTATCCAGGGGGCGAATGAAAAACTGTTTTTT,CASSGIQGANEKLFF
.,TRBJ2-1,TRBD2,TRBV7-3,TGTGCCAGCAGCTCATTACCGGGACTAGCGGGAGTCTGGGAGCAGTTCTTC,CASSSLPGLAGVWEQFF
.,TRBJ1-2,TRBD1,TRBV11-2,TGTGCCAGCAGCAACCCGGACAGGGCGGAAGGCTACACCTTC,CASSNPDRAEGYTF
.,TRBJ2-5,.,TRBV30,TGTGCCTGGAGTGTACAAGCGTACCAAGAGACCCAGTACTTC,CAWSVQAYQETQYF
once,TRBJ1-2,.,TRBV7-9,TGTGCCAGCACCAAAGACAGGCTGGCTAACTATGGCTACACCTTC,CASTKDRLANYGYTF
.,TRBJ2-7,.,TRBV13,TGTGCCAGCAGCCCCCTCCACGAGCAGTACTTC,CASSPLHEQYF
.,TRBJ1-1,.,TRBV7-9,TGTGCCAGCAGCTTAGGGACAGATACGAACACTGAAGCTTTCTTT,CASSLGTDTNTEAFF
.,TRBJ2-2,.,TRBV18,TGTGCCAGCTCACCATCGGGGACGAACACCGGGGAGCTGTTTTTT,CASSPSGTNTGELFF
.,TRBJ2-5,TRBD2,TRBV5-4,TGTGCCAGCAGCCCCCGGCTAGCGGGCGAGACCCAGTACTTC,CASSPRLAGETQYF
.,TRBJ2-3,.,TRBV29-1,TGCAGCGTTTCAAGCCGGGTAGCGAGCACAGATACGCAGTATTTT,CSVSSRVASTDTQYF
.,TRBJ2-7,.,TRBV11-2,TGTGCCAGCAGCCGCGACAGAACCTACGAGCAGTACTTC,CASSRDRTYEQYF
.,TRBJ2-7,TRBD2,TRBV4-3,TGCGCCAGCAGCCAAGACGAAGGTGGTAGCGGGAGAGCCTACGAGCAGTACTTC,CASSQDEGGSGRAYEQYF
.,TRBJ2-7,TRBD2,TRBV4-3,TGCGCCAGCAGCCTTCGACTAGCGGGAGCATACGAGCAGTACTTC,CASSLRLAGAYEQYF
few,TRBJ2-7,TRBD1,TRBV5-4,TGTGCCAGCAGCGCCAGCCGGGACAGGGGGCGTAGCGAGCAGTACTTC,CASSASRDRGRSEQYF
.,TRBJ2-1,.,TRBV18,TGTGCCAGCTCCCCTCCCAGCTCCTACAATGAGCAGTTCTTC,CASSPPSSYNEQFF
.,TRBJ2-6,.,TRBV5-4,TGTGCCAGCAGCCCCCCCGGGAGCTCTGGGGCCAACGTCCTGACTTTC,CASSPPGSSGANVLTF
few,TRBJ2-5,.,TRBV11-3,TGTGCCAGCAGCACGGGAGAGGAAGAGACCCAGTACTTC,CASSTGEEETQYF
.,TRBJ2-4,TRBD2,TRBV15,TGTGCCACCAGCAGATTAGGGACTAGCGCACCCAGTACAAACATTCAGTACTTC,CATSRLGTSAPSTNIQYF